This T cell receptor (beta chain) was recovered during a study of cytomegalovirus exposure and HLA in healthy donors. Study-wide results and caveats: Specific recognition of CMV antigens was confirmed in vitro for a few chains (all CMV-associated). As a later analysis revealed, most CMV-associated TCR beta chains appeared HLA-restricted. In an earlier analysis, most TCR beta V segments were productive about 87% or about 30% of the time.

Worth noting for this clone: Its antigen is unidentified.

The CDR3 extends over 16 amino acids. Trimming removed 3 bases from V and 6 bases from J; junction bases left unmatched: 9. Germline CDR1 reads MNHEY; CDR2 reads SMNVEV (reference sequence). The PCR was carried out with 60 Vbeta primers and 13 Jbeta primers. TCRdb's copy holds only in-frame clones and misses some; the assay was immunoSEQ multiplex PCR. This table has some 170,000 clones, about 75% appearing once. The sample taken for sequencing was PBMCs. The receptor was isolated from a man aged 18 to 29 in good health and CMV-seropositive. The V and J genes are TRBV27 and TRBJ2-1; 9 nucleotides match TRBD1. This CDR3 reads CASSFQPGQGFNEQFF. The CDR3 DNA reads TGTGCCAGCAGTTTTCAACCGGGACAGGGATTCAATGAGCAGTTCTTC.